The rows below give T cell receptor beta chains drawn from one sample of a study of cytomegalovirus exposure and HLA in healthy donors. The method was immunoSEQ multiplex PCR; TCRdb's version includes in-frame clones alone and lacks a portion of them. In the table there are approximately 160,000 clones, roughly 89% of which are singletons. Sample: PBMCs. The receptors come from a woman in her late teens or twenties in good health and CMV-seropositive. The CDR3 runs from the conserved cysteine through the conserved F or W. A D gene is named only where the DNA matches it firmly. Clone sizes are given selectively: once, few, many, or a class where the clone is expanded.

TRBD1	TRBV28	-	TRBJ1-3	TGTGCCAGCAGTTCCCACACGACAGGGGGCAGAAACACCATATATTTT	CASSSHTTGGRNTIYF
-	TRBV4-1	-	TRBJ2-1	TGCGCCAGCAGCCAAGTGTTCCAGGCGTCCCGTGAGCAGTTCTTC	CASSQVFQASREQFF
-	TRBV7-9	few	TRBJ2-2	TGTGCCAGCAGCTTAAGGGGGTGGCAGAACACCGGGGAGCTGTTTTTT	CASSLRGWQNTGELFF
TRBD2	TRBV7-3	-	TRBJ2-1	TGTGCCAGCAGCCCTAGACTCCTAGCGGTACCCTACAATGAGCAGTTCTTC	CASSPRLLAVPYNEQFF
-	TRBV6-4	-	TRBJ1-1	TGTGCCAGCAGTGAAGTGGGTACAGGACGGGCTTTCTTT	CASSEVGTGRAFF
-	TRBV13	-	TRBJ2-7	TGTGCCAGCAGCCCCTCCCGGGGATACGAGCAGTACTTC	CASSPSRGYEQYF
-	TRBV19	-	TRBJ1-6	TGTGCCAGTAGTATCCCGACAGGTCCTAATTCACCCCTCCACTTT	CASSIPTGPNSPLHF
TRBD2	TRBV7-7	-	TRBJ2-1	TGTGCCAGCAGCTTAGAGGCGGGGGGGGCCTACAATGAGCAGTTCTTC	CASSLEAGGAYNEQFF
-	TRBV4-1	-	TRBJ2-7	TGCGCCAGCAGCCAAGGTGTGGCAACCCAGTGGGGCGGCGAGCAGTACTTC	CASSQGVATQWGGEQYF
-	TRBV5-4	-	TRBJ2-6	TGCGCCAGCAGCTCACGAGGGGGCTCTGGGGCCAACGTCCTGACTTTC	CASSSRGGSGANVLTF
-	TRBV4-3	-	TRBJ2-1	TGCGCCAGCAGCCAAGATGGGAGCTCCTACAATGAGCAGTTCTTC	CASSQDGSSYNEQFF
TRBD1	TRBV29-1	-	TRBJ1-2	TGCAGCGTTGACACACAGGGGAACTATGGCTACACCTTC	CSVDTQGNYGYTF
TRBD2	TRBV5-1	-	TRBJ2-3	TGCGCCAGCAGAGGTAGCGGGGCTAGCACAGATACGCAGTATTTT	CASRGSGASTDTQYF
TRBD2	TRBV4-2	-	TRBJ2-7	TGTGCCAGCAGCCAGACTAGCGGGGGGGGCTACGAGCAGTACTTC	CASSQTSGGGYEQYF
-	TRBV7-2	-	TRBJ2-7	TGTGCCAGCAGCCCCTGGCACACCTTGACTGGGCAGTACTTC	CASSPWHTLTGQYF
TRBD2	TRBV19	-	TRBJ2-1	TGTGCCAGTAGTCCGCGCGGGACTAGCCGACACAATGAGCAGTTCTTC	CASSPRGTSRHNEQFF
TRBD1	TRBV5-6	-	TRBJ1-2	TGTGCCAGCAGCTTGAAAGATAGGGGGCGGTCTAACTATGGCTACACCTTC	CASSLKDRGRSNYGYTF
-	TRBV5-1	-	TRBJ2-5	TGCGCCAGCAGCTTGGGGGCAGTCCAAGAGACCCAGTACTTC	CASSLGAVQETQYF
-	TRBV19	-	TRBJ2-7	TGTGCCAGTAGTATAGATAGGGGTCGGACCTACGAGCAGTACTTC	CASSIDRGRTYEQYF
TRBD2	TRBV9	-	TRBJ2-7	TGTGCCAGCAGCCCTCGGACTAGCGGGTTCTACGAGCAGTACTTC	CASSPRTSGFYEQYF
-	TRBV6-1	-	TRBJ2-4	TGTGCCAGCAGTGAAGGGGGGCCAGGCAAAAACATTCAGTACTTC	CASSEGGPGKNIQYF
-	TRBV15	-	TRBJ2-7	TGTGCCACCAGCAGAGAGAGTAACAGGGTCTACGAGCAGTACTTC	CATSRESNRVYEQYF
TRBD2	TRBV19	-	TRBJ2-3	TGTGCCAGTAGTATTCCGACTAGCGGGAGAGGATCTAGCACAGATACGCAGTATTTT	CASSIPTSGRGSSTDTQYF
TRBD1	TRBV29-1	-	TRBJ2-3	TGCAGCGTTCTCCCCGGACAGGGCACAGATACGCAGTATTTT	CSVLPGQGTDTQYF
-	TRBV5-1	-	TRBJ1-2	TGCGCCAGCAGCTTGGAGTCGGGGTCGGAGACCTTC	CASSLESGSETF
-	TRBV11-2	once	TRBJ2-2	TGTGCCAGCACCCAGGGGGGTCCCGGGGAGCTGTTTTTT	CASTQGGPGELFF
TRBD2	TRBV19	-	TRBJ2-5	TGTGCCAGTAGTCGGACTAGCGGGGGGCGCGTCGAGACCCAGTACTTC	CASSRTSGGRVETQYF
-	TRBV9	few	TRBJ2-1	TGTGCCAGCAGCGTTACGGGTAAATACAATGAGCAGTTCTTC	CASSVTGKYNEQFF
TRBD2	TRBV27	-	TRBJ2-3	TGTGCCAGCAGTTTATATCCCCCTAGACTAGCGAGCACAGATACGCAGTATTTT	CASSLYPPRLASTDTQYF
TRBD2	TRBV10-1	-	TRBJ2-1	TGCGCCAGCAGTGAGGGACTAGCGGGGGGGGATGAGCAGTTCTTC	CASSEGLAGGDEQFF
-	TRBV5-4	-	TRBJ1-2	TGTGCCAGCAGCAACAGGATTGAAAGCACTAACTATGGCTACACCTTC	CASSNRIESTNYGYTF
TRBD2	TRBV5-4	-	TRBJ2-5	TGTGCCAGCAGCTTGGGACTAGCGGGAGGGGAGACCCAGTACTTC	CASSLGLAGGETQYF
-	TRBV5-4	-	TRBJ1-1	TGTGCCAGCAGCTATTCTACAGCTACGAACACTGAAGCTTTCTTT	CASSYSTATNTEAFF
TRBD2	TRBV7-9	-	TRBJ2-1	TGTGCCAGCAGCGACGGACTAGCGGGGAGTTACAATGAGCAGTTCTTC	CASSDGLAGSYNEQFF
TRBD2	TRBV19	few	TRBJ2-7	TGTGCCAGTAGTTTGACTAGCGGGGTCTACGAGCAGTACTTC	CASSLTSGVYEQYF
-	TRBV7-8	-	TRBJ2-7	TGTGCCAGCGGCGGGGTAAGCTCCTACGAGCAGTACTTC	CASGGVSSYEQYF
TRBD2	TRBV30	-	TRBJ2-7	TGTGCCTGGAAACGTTGGGTAGCGGGGGCCTACGAGCAGTACTTC	CAWKRWVAGAYEQYF
-	TRBV28	-	TRBJ1-2	TGTGCCAGCAGAATAGCAGGGACCGGGGGAAAAGGCTACACCTTC	CASRIAGTGGKGYTF
TRBD1	TRBV4-1	-	TRBJ1-2	TGCGCCAGCAGCCCCCCAGGGGGAGGCTACACCTTC	CASSPPGGGYTF